This T cell receptor beta chain originates from a study of shared clonotypes between healthy human individuals. Study-level information: Used for every donor were three CD4 naive, three CD4 memory, two CD8 naive and one CD8 memory plate.

The input for sorted-subset replicate PCRs was around 200 ng DNA, 25,000 to 35,000 T cell genomes. TCRdb keeps only in-frame clones here, not all; method: immunoSEQ multiplex PCR. The sample has roughly 700,000 clones; approximately 79% are singletons. Germline lookup yields CDR1 SGHRS and CDR2 YFSETQ. This CDR3 comprises 15 residues. Trimming pared 0 bases from V and 2 bases from J, leaving 10 bases between. The rearrangement uses TRBV5-1 and TRBJ2-3; D call uncertain. The sequenced sample was memory CD4+ T cells sorted from blood. The sample's subset: CD45RA-negative fraction. The sequence came from a woman aged 30 to 39 in good health. In nucleotides, the CDR3 is TGCGCCAGCAGCTTGGGAGGCTTCGACACAGATACGCAGTATTTT. Translating gives CASSLGGFDTDTQYF.